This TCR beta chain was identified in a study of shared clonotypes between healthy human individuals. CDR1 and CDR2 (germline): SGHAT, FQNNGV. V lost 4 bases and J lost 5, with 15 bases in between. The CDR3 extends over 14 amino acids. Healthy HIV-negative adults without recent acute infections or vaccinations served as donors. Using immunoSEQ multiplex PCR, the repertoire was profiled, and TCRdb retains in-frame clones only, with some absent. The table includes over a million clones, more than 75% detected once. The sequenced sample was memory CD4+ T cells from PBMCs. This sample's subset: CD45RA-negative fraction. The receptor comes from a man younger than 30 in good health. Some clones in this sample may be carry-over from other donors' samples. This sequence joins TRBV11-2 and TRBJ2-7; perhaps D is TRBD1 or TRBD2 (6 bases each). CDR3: CASSSLGGRNEQYF. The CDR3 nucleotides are TGTGCCAGCAGCTCCTTGGGGGGCCGGAACGAGCAGTACTTC.